This T cell receptor (beta chain) derives from a study of blood T cell repertoires in COVID-19 (dated by TCRdb to 2019 to 2021). Study-wide context: Collaborator samples came from the United States, Italy and Spain and covered acute and convalescent phases of COVID-19. Nearly every sample came with metadata listing a de-identified subject ID, COVID-19 status, age in years and sex. The repertoires were made available in a free public database intended to serve as a resource for research on the immune response to SARS-CoV-2. The samples were drawn from the first 160 participants of the ongoing ImmuneRACE study and from over 950 subjects provided by 6 global collaborators. The material from the prospective study consisted of cDNA or gDNA derived from T cells, B-cell-depleted T cells, or PBMCs. Deeply sampled blood TCRbeta repertoires from subjects exposed to, actively infected with, or recovered from COVID-19 were included in the dataset. HLA class I and class II types, where available, came from metadata supplied by the sample provider rather than from assay-based typing.

TCRbeta CDR3 regions were amplified from genomic DNA using the immunoSEQ Assay, a bias-controlled multiplex PCR. Processing in the source paper ran as follows. Within the assay, amplification of reference gene primers was used to estimate how many nucleated cells each sample contained. Sequence reads were collapsed and filtered to measure the absolute abundance of every unique TCRbeta CDR3 rearrangement. For each sample, productive Simpson clonality was calculated by taking the square root of Simpson's diversity index across productive rearrangements. TCRdb retrieved this table from immuneACCESS and kept in-frame rearrangements only. Not all clones are present; in checked studies, unresolved V genes account for under half, and no reason is known for the remainder. From that table come the V and J calls and clone size; the DNA was used to work out D and trimming. For this sample the table gives about 160,000 clones, of which approximately 81% were detected only once. Of the sample, about 10% is held by the ten largest clones.

Points on this clone: What antigen it recognizes has not been identified. Base qualities are missing; no much larger clone stands one base away.

The germline V gene (reference sequence) specifies SEHNR as CDR1 and FQNEAQ as CDR2. The CDR3, from cysteine to phenylalanine, totals 16 residues. Just the 48-base CDR3 DNA is kept, in frame starting at base 1. V lost 2 bases and J lost 4 bases; the stretch between them is 17 bases long. Collaborating institutions collected whole blood in K2EDTA tubes following their own protocols. For TCRbeta analysis, collaborators shipped samples as frozen whole blood, isolated PBMCs, or DNA extracted from either of those sample types. What the authors observed across the whole study: The quantity of clinical and demographic metadata differed by source and by participant and was supplied without curation.

The receptor comes from an elderly woman with active or convalescent COVID-19. Sequenced sample: peripheral blood. The chain couples TRBV7-9 to TRBJ1-1; TRBD1 is perhaps the D gene, given 5 matching bases. The CDR3 region: CASSLPSGRVGTEAFF. The nucleotide sequence reads TGTGCCAGCAGCTTACCTTCGGGCAGGGTAGGCACTGAAGCTTTCTTT.